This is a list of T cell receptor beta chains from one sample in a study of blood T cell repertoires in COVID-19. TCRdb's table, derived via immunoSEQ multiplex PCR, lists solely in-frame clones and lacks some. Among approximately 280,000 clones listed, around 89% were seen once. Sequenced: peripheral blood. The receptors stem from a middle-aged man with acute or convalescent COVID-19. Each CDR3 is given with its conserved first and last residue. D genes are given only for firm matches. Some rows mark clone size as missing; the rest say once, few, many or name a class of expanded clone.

CDR3 protein: CASRRSGSYEQYF
CDR3 DNA: TGTGCCAGCAGGAGATCCGGCTCCTACGAGCAGTACTTC
V gene: TRBV12-3/TRBV12-4
clone size: -
D gene: -
J gene: TRBJ2-7

CDR3 protein: CAWSSGRNTIYF
CDR3 DNA: TGTGCCTGGAGTTCCGGTAGAAACACCATATATTTT
V gene: TRBV30
clone size: few
D gene: -
J gene: TRBJ1-3

CDR3 protein: CASSMDRVVSPLHF
CDR3 DNA: TGCGCCAGCAGCATGGACAGGGTAGTGTCACCCCTCCACTTT
V gene: TRBV5-1
clone size: -
D gene: TRBD1
J gene: TRBJ1-6

CDR3 protein: CASSLPAGGSLSTDTQYF
CDR3 DNA: TGTGCCAGCAGCTTGCCGGCGGGGGGTTCCCTTAGCACAGATACGCAGTATTTT
V gene: TRBV5-6
clone size: -
D gene: TRBD2
J gene: TRBJ2-3

CDR3 protein: CATGQGEMYEQYF
CDR3 DNA: TGTGCCACTGGGCAGGGGGAGATGTACGAGCAGTACTTC
V gene: TRBV15
clone size: -
D gene: TRBD1
J gene: TRBJ2-7

CDR3 protein: CASSKTGQEAF
CDR3 DNA: TGTGCCAGCAGTAAAACGGGACAGGAAGCCTTC
V gene: TRBV2
clone size: -
D gene: TRBD1
J gene: TRBJ1-2

CDR3 protein: CASTLNGATEAFF
CDR3 DNA: TGTGCCAGCACTTTAAACGGAGCCACTGAAGCTTTCTTT
V gene: TRBV12-3/TRBV12-4
clone size: -
D gene: -
J gene: TRBJ1-1

CDR3 protein: CASSPLDSAGNTIYF
CDR3 DNA: TGTGCCAGTAGTCCCCTGGACAGTGCTGGAAACACCATATATTTT
V gene: TRBV19
clone size: -
D gene: -
J gene: TRBJ1-3

CDR3 protein: CASSPQGPGELFF
CDR3 DNA: TGTGCCAGCAGCCCCCAGGGGCCCGGGGAGCTGTTTTTT
V gene: TRBV12-3/TRBV12-4
clone size: -
D gene: -
J gene: TRBJ2-2

CDR3 protein: CASSEATGVSYEQYF
CDR3 DNA: TGTGCCAGCAGTGAAGCAACAGGGGTGTCCTACGAGCAGTACTTC
V gene: TRBV6-1
clone size: -
D gene: TRBD1
J gene: TRBJ2-7

CDR3 protein: CASSPSVQGTEAFF
CDR3 DNA: TGTGCCAGCTCACCCTCTGTCCAGGGCACTGAAGCTTTCTTT
V gene: TRBV18
clone size: -
D gene: -
J gene: TRBJ1-1

CDR3 protein: CASSAGQGAEKLFF
CDR3 DNA: TGTGCCAGCAGCGCGGGACAGGGGGCTGAAAAACTGTTTTTT
V gene: TRBV9
clone size: once
D gene: TRBD1
J gene: TRBJ1-4

CDR3 protein: CASSVVGSSYEQYF
CDR3 DNA: TGTGCCAGCAGCGTAGTGGGCAGCTCCTACGAGCAGTACTTC
V gene: TRBV9
clone size: -
D gene: -
J gene: TRBJ2-7

CDR3 protein: CASGFGQHKQYF
CDR3 DNA: TGTGCTAGTGGTTTTGGGCAACATAAGCAGTACTTC
V gene: TRBV12-5
clone size: -
D gene: -
J gene: TRBJ2-7

CDR3 protein: CASSDRTARAGGYTF
CDR3 DNA: TGTGCCAGCAGCGACAGGACAGCGAGGGCTGGTGGCTACACCTTC
V gene: TRBV3-1/TRBV3-2
clone size: -
D gene: -
J gene: TRBJ1-2

CDR3 protein: CASRTGGASEAFF
CDR3 DNA: TGTGCCAGCAGAACAGGGGGCGCTTCTGAAGCTTTCTTT
V gene: TRBV27
clone size: -
D gene: TRBD1
J gene: TRBJ1-1

CDR3 protein: CASSNPVGERAFF
CDR3 DNA: TGCGCCAGCAGCAATCCGGTGGGAGAGAGAGCTTTCTTT
V gene: TRBV5-1
clone size: -
D gene: -
J gene: TRBJ1-1

CDR3 protein: CASSSGQVKTEAFF
CDR3 DNA: TGCGCCAGCAGCTCGGGACAGGTCAAGACTGAAGCTTTCTTT
V gene: TRBV5-1
clone size: -
D gene: TRBD1
J gene: TRBJ1-1

CDR3 protein: CASSDPGTNYGYTF
CDR3 DNA: TGCGCCAGCAGTGATCCCGGGACAAACTATGGCTACACCTTC
V gene: TRBV10-2
clone size: -
D gene: -
J gene: TRBJ1-2

CDR3 protein: CASSTSGGAADTQYF
CDR3 DNA: TGTGCCAGCAGTACTAGCGGGGGGGCCGCAGATACGCAGTATTTT
V gene: TRBV6-6
clone size: -
D gene: TRBD2
J gene: TRBJ2-3

CDR3 protein: CASSLTGGTLEAFF
CDR3 DNA: TGTGCCAGCAGCCTGACAGGGGGCACCCTTGAAGCTTTCTTT
V gene: TRBV3-1/TRBV3-2
clone size: -
D gene: TRBD1
J gene: TRBJ1-1

CDR3 protein: CASSEPLSGNTIYF
CDR3 DNA: TGCGCCAGCAGTGAGCCCCTCTCTGGAAACACCATATATTTT
V gene: TRBV10-1
clone size: -
D gene: -
J gene: TRBJ1-3

CDR3 protein: CASSLPQGMNTEAFF
CDR3 DNA: TGCGCCAGCAGCCTCCCCCAGGGTATGAACACTGAAGCTTTCTTT
V gene: TRBV4-1
clone size: -
D gene: -
J gene: TRBJ1-1

CDR3 protein: CASSPGRATDTQYF
CDR3 DNA: TGTGCCAGCAGCCCCGGGCGGGCCACAGATACGCAGTATTTT
V gene: TRBV11-3
clone size: -
D gene: -
J gene: TRBJ2-3

CDR3 protein: CASRAPGQTYEQYF
CDR3 DNA: TGTGCCAGCAGGGCACCGGGACAGACCTACGAGCAGTACTTC
V gene: TRBV28
clone size: -
D gene: TRBD1
J gene: TRBJ2-7

CDR3 protein: CASSGQGLNYGYTF
CDR3 DNA: TGTGCCAGCAGCGGACAGGGTTTGAACTATGGCTACACCTTC
V gene: TRBV5-4
clone size: once
D gene: TRBD1
J gene: TRBJ1-2

CDR3 protein: CASGLAGGKGTQYF
CDR3 DNA: TGTGCCAGCGGACTAGCGGGGGGGAAAGGTACGCAGTATTTT
V gene: TRBV3-1/TRBV3-2
clone size: -
D gene: TRBD2
J gene: TRBJ2-3

CDR3 protein: CASSLLGGSYNEQFF
CDR3 DNA: TGTGCCAGCAGCTTACTCGGCGGCTCCTACAATGAGCAGTTCTTC
V gene: TRBV7-9
clone size: once
D gene: -
J gene: TRBJ2-1

CDR3 protein: CATSVSLGELFF
CDR3 DNA: TGTGCCACCAGCGTGAGCCTCGGGGAGCTGTTTTTT
V gene: TRBV15
clone size: few
D gene: -
J gene: TRBJ2-2

CDR3 protein: CASSLGAGTYSPLHF
CDR3 DNA: TGTGCCAGCAGCTTGGGGGCAGGGACATATTCACCCCTCCACTTT
V gene: TRBV5-4
clone size: -
D gene: -
J gene: TRBJ1-6

CDR3 protein: CASSVGEGDTQYF
CDR3 DNA: TGTGCCAGCAGCGTTGGGGAGGGGGATACGCAGTATTTT
V gene: TRBV9
clone size: -
D gene: TRBD2
J gene: TRBJ2-3

CDR3 protein: CASSQGEHQTDTQYF
CDR3 DNA: TGCGCCAGCAGCCAAGGGGAGCATCAGACAGATACGCAGTATTTT
V gene: TRBV4-1
clone size: -
D gene: -
J gene: TRBJ2-3

CDR3 protein: CASSQPGTVFNSPLHF
CDR3 DNA: TGTGCCAGCAGCCAACCGGGGACAGTATTTAATTCACCCCTCCACTTT
V gene: TRBV5-6
clone size: -
D gene: TRBD1
J gene: TRBJ1-6

CDR3 protein: CASRPGTGSTEQFF
CDR3 DNA: TGCGCCAGCAGACCCGGGACAGGGTCTACTGAGCAGTTCTTC
V gene: TRBV5-1
clone size: -
D gene: TRBD1
J gene: TRBJ2-1

CDR3 protein: CASSTTSGGEADTQYF
CDR3 DNA: TGTGCCAGCAGCACCACTAGCGGGGGGGAAGCAGATACGCAGTATTTT
V gene: TRBV6-2/TRBV6-3
clone size: -
D gene: TRBD2
J gene: TRBJ2-3